This T cell receptor beta chain stems from a study of cytomegalovirus exposure and HLA in healthy donors. CDR1 is LGHNA and CDR2 is YNFKEQ in the germline V gene. This CDR3 is 15 amino acids long. Deletions cut 0 bases from V and 0 bases from J, with 9 bases between. PCR primers comprised 60 Vbeta and 13 Jbeta primers. The repertoire was sequenced with immunoSEQ multiplex PCR; TCRdb's copy has only in-frame clones and lacks some. The sample has 180,000 or so clones, 82% seen once. To note about this clone: Antigen unknown.

Study outcomes and limitations: Rarity held for most TCR sequences, but there were some public TCRs that occurred in many donors. An analysis that came later showed most CMV-associated TCR beta chains appearing HLA-restricted.

The sample was PBMCs. The rearrangement joins TRBV4-2 to TRBJ2-7; D ambiguous. The TCR originated in a boy aged 2 to 9 in good health and CMV-seronegative. CDR3 nucleotide sequence: TGTGCCAGCAGCCAAGATGAGTCTAGCTCCTACGAGCAGTACTTC. Its protein product is CASSQDESSSYEQYF.